The source of this T cell receptor (beta chain) is a study of monozygotic twins with inflammatory bowel disease. Whole-study findings and limits: Patients got different immunosuppressive treatments, which may have made their repertoires more variable. In the analysis, different T cell subtypes could not be told apart. Relative clonotype sharing with others was diminished in IBD patients versus healthy twins, particularly with disease activity.

Concerning this clonotype: The target antigen is unknown.

Blood (less than 2.6 ml) was collected from every donor individually. CDR3 length: 14 amino acids. Per the germline V gene, CDR1 is MNHEY and CDR2 is SVGAGI. From the 5' RACE reads, TCRdb lists one entry per CDR3 protein and no DNA. The sample has 350,000 to 550,000 distinct CDR3 sequences; the top ten hold about 2.4%. The chain uses TRBV6-5 and TRBJ1-4. Material: blood. This TCR was recovered from a human donor with ulcerative colitis or Crohn's disease, or a healthy co-twin of an affected twin (not recorded which). CDR3 region: CASSHRETNEKLFF.